A single T cell receptor (beta chain) is shown here with its context. The antigen is undetermined. The data originate from a study of CXCR3-negative and CXCR3-positive naive CD8 T cells. Across the study: For each library, about 1.5 +/- 0.3 million TRB reads were obtained, about 140 million in total.

Study results and caveats: The study found CXCR3 expression partially decreased after cryopreservation and ran most assays on fresh PBMCs. Researchers reported similar TRBV-TRBJ usage in naive CXCR3-negative and CXCR3-positive cells, though memory differed. A higher hydrophobicity marked the TRB CDR3s of CXCR3-positive naive cells versus CXCR3-negative naive cells.

The germline V gene encodes CDR1 MDHEN and CDR2 SYDVKM. The CDR3 covers 15 residues. The authors prepared UMI-labeled TRB cDNA libraries by 5' RACE. TCRdb reworked the 5' RACE reads into one entry per CDR3 protein, no DNA. The clone table shows about 86,000 distinct CDR3 sequences, with the ten largest holding around 0.82%. Sequenced material: naive CXCR3+ CD8+ T cells from blood. Noted subset: CD45RO-CCR7+CD27+CD95- naive CD8+ T cells expressing CXCR3 (TNR3+). The sequence came from a human donor in good health. Some clones in this sample may be carry-over from other donors' samples. The V call is TRBV28, the J call TRBJ2-7; the D call from TCRdb, TRBD1, cannot be confirmed without DNA. The CDR3 loop is CASSWGRRVGDEQYF.